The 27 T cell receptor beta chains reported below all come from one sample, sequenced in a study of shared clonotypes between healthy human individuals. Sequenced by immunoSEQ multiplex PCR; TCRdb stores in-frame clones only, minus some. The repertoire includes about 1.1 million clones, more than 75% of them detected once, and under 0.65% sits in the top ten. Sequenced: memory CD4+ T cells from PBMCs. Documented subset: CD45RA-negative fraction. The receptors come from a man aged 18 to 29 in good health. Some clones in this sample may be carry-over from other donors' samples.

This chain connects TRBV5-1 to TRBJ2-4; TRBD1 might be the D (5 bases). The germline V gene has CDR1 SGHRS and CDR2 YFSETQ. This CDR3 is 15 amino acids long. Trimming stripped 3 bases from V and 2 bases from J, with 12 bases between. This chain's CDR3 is CASSSTDSPKNIQYF. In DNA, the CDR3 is TGCGCCAGCAGCTCAACTGACAGCCCCAAAAACATTCAGTACTTC.

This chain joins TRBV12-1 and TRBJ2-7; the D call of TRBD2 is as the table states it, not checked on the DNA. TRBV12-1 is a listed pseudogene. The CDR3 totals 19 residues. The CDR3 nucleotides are TGTGCCAGCAGCTTTCGGACAGCGGGAGGACCCCGACAAGACTACGAGCAGTACTTC. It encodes CASSFRTAGGPRQDYEQYF.

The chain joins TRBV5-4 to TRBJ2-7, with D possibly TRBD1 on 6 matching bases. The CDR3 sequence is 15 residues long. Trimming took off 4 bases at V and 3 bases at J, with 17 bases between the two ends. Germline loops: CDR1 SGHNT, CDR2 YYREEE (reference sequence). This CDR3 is CASSPSGQRDYEQYF. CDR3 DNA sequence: TGTGCCAGCAGCCCGTCTGGACAGCGAGACTACGAGCAGTACTTC.

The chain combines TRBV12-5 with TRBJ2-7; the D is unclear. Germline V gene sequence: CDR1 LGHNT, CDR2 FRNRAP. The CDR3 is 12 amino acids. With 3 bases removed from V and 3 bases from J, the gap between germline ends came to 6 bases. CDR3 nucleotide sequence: TGTGCTAGTGGTTTCGGTGACTACGAGCAGTACTTC. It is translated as CASGFGDYEQYF.

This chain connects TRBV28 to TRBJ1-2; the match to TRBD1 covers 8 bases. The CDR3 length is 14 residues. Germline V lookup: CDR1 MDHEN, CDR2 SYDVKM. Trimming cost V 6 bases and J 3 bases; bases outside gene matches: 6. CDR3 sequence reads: CASRGTGSHYGYTF. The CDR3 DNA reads TGTGCCAGCAGGGGGACAGGTTCTCACTATGGCTACACCTTC.

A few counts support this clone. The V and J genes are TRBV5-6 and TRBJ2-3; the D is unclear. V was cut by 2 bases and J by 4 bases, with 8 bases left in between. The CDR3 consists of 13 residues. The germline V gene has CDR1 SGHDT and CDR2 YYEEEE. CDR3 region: CASSFQNADTQYF. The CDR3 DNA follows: TGTGCCAGCAGCTTTCAAAATGCAGATACGCAGTATTTT.

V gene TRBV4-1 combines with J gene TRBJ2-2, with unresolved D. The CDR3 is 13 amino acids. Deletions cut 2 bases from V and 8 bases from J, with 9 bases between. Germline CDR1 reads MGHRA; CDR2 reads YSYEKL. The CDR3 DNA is TGCGCCAGCAGCCAACCAACGCCTGGGGAGCTGTTTTTT. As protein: CASSQPTPGELFF.

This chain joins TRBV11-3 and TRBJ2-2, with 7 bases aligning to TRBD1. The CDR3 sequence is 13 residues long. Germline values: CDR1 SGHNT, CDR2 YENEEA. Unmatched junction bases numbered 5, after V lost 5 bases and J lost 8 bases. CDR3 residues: CASSIGGQGELFF. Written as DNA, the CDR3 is TGTGCCAGCAGCATAGGGGGCCAAGGGGAGCTGTTTTTT.

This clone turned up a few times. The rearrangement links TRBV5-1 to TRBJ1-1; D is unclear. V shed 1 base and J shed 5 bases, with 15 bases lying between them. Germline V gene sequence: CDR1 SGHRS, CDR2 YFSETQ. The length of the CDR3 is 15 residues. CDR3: CASSLFGQTGTEAFF. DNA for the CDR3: TGCGCCAGCAGCTTGTTTGGGCAGACTGGGACTGAAGCTTTCTTT. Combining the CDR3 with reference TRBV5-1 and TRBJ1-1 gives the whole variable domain KAGVTQTPRYLIKTRGQQVTLSCSPISGHRSVSWYQQTPGQGLQFLFEYFSETQRNKGNFPGRFSGRQFSNSRSEMNVSTLELGDSALYLCASSLFGQTGTEAFFGQGTRLTVV.

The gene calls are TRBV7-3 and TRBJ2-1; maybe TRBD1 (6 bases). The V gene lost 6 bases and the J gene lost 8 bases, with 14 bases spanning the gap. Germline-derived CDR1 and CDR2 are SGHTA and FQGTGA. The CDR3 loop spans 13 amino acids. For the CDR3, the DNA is TGTGCCAGCAGGTTGCCCTCAGGGGATGAGCAGTTCTTC. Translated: CASRLPSGDEQFF.

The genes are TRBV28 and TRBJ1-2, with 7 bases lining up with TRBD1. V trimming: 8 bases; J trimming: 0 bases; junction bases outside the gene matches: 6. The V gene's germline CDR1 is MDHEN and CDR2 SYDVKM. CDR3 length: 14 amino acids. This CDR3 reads CASQPTGANYGYTF. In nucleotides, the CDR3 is TGTGCCAGCCAACCAACAGGGGCTAACTATGGCTACACCTTC.

CDR3 in amino acids: CASSAQLPLEQYF. The DNA of the CDR3 is TGTGCCAGCTCCGCCCAACTCCCCCTCGAGCAGTACTTC. The chain couples TRBV6-5 to TRBJ2-7; D is unclear. The CDR3 is 13 amino acids. Germline assignment: CDR1 MNHEY and CDR2 SVGAGI. Trimming took off 8 bases at V and 6 bases at J, with 17 bases between the two ends.

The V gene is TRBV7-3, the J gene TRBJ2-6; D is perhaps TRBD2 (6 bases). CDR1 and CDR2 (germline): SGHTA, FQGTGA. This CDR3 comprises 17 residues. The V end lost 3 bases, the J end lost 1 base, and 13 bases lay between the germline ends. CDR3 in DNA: TGTGCCAGCAGCTTGAATCCCGGGGGTTCTGGGGCCAACGTCCTGACTTTC. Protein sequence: CASSLNPGGSGANVLTF.

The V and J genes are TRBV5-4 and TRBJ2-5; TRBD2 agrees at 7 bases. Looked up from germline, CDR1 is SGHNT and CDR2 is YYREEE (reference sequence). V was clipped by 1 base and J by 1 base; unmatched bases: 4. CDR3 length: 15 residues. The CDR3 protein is CASSLYGGSQETQYF. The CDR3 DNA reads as TGTGCCAGCAGCTTGTACGGCGGGAGCCAAGAGACCCAGTACTTC.

Written as DNA, the CDR3 is TGTGCCAGCGGAGAGGCGGGGGCCCAGTACTTC. Its translation is CASGEAGAQYF. The gene calls are TRBV2 and TRBJ2-5; 7 bases fit TRBD2. The CDR3 has 11 residues. With 8 bases clipped from V and 9 bases from J, the junction kept 6 bases outside the gene matches. In germline, CDR1 is SNHLY, CDR2 FYNNEI.

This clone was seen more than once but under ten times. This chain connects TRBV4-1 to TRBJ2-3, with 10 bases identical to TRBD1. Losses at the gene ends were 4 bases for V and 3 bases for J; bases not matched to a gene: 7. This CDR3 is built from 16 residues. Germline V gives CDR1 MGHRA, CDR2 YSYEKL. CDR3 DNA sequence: TGCGCCAGCAGCCCTGGAGGGACAGGGGAAACAGATACGCAGTATTTT. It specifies CASSPGGTGETDTQYF.

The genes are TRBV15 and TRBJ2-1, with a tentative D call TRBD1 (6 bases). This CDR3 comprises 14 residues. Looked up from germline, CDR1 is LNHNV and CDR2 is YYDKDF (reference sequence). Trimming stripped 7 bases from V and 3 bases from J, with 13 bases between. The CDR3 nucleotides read TGTGCCACCACCCCGGACAGCAACTACAATGAGCAGTTCTTC. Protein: CATTPDSNYNEQFF.

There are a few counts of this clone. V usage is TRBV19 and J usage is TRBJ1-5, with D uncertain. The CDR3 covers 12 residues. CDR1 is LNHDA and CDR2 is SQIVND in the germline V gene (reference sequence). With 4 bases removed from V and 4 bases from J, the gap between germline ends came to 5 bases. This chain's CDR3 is CASSNGNQPQHF. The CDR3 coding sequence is TGTGCCAGTAGTAACGGGAATCAGCCCCAGCATTTT.

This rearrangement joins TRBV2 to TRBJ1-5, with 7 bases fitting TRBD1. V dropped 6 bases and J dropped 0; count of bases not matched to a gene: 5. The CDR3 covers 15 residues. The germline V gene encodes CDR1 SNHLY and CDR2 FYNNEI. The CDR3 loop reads CASSADRHSNQPQHF. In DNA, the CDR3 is TGTGCCAGCAGCGCGGACAGGCATAGCAATCAGCCCCAGCATTTT.

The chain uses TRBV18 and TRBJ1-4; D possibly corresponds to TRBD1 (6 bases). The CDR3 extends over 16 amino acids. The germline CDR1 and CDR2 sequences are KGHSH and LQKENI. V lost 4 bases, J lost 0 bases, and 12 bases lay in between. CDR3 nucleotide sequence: TGTGCCAGCTCACTCCGACAGGCGGCAACTAATGAAAAACTGTTTTTT. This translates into CASSLRQAATNEKLFF.

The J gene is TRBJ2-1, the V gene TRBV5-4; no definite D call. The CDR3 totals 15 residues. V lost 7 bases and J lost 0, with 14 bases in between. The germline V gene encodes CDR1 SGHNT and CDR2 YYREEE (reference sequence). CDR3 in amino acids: CASRRAGSSYNEQFF. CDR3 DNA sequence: TGTGCCAGCCGTCGAGCCGGAAGCTCCTACAATGAGCAGTTCTTC.

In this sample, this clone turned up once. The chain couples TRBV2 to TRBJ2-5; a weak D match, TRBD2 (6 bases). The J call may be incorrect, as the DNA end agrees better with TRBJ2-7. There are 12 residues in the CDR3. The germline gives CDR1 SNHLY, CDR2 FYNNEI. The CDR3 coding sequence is TGTGCCAGCAGTTCGACGGGGGACGAGCAGTACTTC. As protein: CASSSTGDEQYF.

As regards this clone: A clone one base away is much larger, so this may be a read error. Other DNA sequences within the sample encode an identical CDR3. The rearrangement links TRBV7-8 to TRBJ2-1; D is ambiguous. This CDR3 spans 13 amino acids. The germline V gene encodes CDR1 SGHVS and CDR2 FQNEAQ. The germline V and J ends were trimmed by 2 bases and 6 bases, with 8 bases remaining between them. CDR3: CASSLLRVNEQFF. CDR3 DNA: TGTGCCAGCAGCTTATTAAGGGTCAATGAGCAGTTCTTC.

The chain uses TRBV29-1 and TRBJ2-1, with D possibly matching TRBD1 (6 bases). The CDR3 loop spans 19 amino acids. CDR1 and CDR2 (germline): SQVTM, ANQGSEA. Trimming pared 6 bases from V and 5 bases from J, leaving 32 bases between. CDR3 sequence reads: CSVEKESGSGVWGDNEQFF. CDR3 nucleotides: TGCAGCGTGGAGAAGGAGTCGGGTTCAGGGGTGTGGGGCGACAATGAGCAGTTCTTC.

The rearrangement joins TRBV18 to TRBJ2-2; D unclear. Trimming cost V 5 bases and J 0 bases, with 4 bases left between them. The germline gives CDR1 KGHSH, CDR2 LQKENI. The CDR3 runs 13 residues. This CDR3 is CASSWSNTGELFF. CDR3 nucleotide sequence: TGTGCCAGCTCATGGTCGAACACCGGGGAGCTGTTTTTT.

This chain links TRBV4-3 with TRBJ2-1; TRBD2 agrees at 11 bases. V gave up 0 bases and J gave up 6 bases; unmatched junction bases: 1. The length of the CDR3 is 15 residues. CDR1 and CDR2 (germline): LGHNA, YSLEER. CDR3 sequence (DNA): TGCGCCAGCAGCCAAGAGGGACTAGCGGCCAATGAGCAGTTCTTC. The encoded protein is CASSQEGLAANEQFF.

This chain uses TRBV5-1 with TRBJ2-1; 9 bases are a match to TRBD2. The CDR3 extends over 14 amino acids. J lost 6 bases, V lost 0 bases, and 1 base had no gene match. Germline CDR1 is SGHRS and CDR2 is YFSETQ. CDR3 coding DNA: TGCGCCAGCAGCTTGGGACTAGCGGCCAATGAGCAGTTCTTC. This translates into CASSLGLAANEQFF.